These 29 T cell receptor beta chains were sequenced from one sample in a study of shared clonotypes between healthy human individuals. Using immunoSEQ multiplex PCR, the repertoire was profiled, and TCRdb retains in-frame clones only, with some absent. The sample records around 2.5 million clones, 93% being singletons. Sequencing input: naive CD4+ T cells from PBMCs. Stated subset: CD45RA+ positively selected. These receptors all come from a man aged 18 to 35 in good health. Some clones in this sample may be carry-over from other donors' samples.

J is TRBJ1-2 and V is TRBV7-9, with 11 bases matching TRBD1. The CDR3 runs 14 residues. V shed 5 bases, J shed 7 bases, and the junction held 6 bases outside the gene matches. Germline loops: CDR1 SEHNR, CDR2 FQNEAQ (reference sequence). The CDR3 coding sequence is TGTGCCAGCAGCGCCCGGGACAGGGGGACTGGCTACACCTTC. The encoded protein is CASSARDRGTGYTF.

The chain is built from TRBV5-1 and TRBJ2-2; a weak D match, TRBD2 (5 bases). The germline V and J ends were trimmed by 3 bases and 0 bases, with 12 bases remaining between them. This CDR3 contains 16 residues. CDR1 is SGHRS and CDR2 is YFSETQ in the germline V gene. This chain's CDR3 is CASSYKRDSNTGELFF. CDR3 DNA sequence: TGCGCCAGCAGCTATAAGAGGGATTCGAACACCGGGGAGCTGTTTTTT.

For the CDR3, the DNA is TGTGCCAGCAGCCCGACTCTCACCTACGAGCAGTACTTC. Translating it yields CASSPTLTYEQYF. The rearrangement uses TRBV16 and TRBJ2-7, with D unclear. Per germline, CDR1 KGHSY and CDR2 FQNENV. The V end was cut by 4 bases, the J end by 2 bases, with 9 bases between. CDR3 length: 13 residues.

The gene calls are TRBV7-9 and TRBJ2-1, with 9 bases fitting TRBD2. There are 17 residues in the CDR3. Trimming at V came to 5 bases and at J to 1 base, leaving 9 bases not matched to a gene. From germline, CDR1 is SEHNR and CDR2 FQNEAQ (reference sequence). The CDR3 sequence is CASSPRWLAGSYNEQFF. In DNA form, the CDR3 reads TGTGCCAGCAGCCCCAGGTGGCTAGCGGGATCCTACAATGAGCAGTTCTTC.

The chain uses TRBV9 and TRBJ1-1, with D tentatively TRBD1 (5 bases). Looked up from germline, CDR1 is SGDLS and CDR2 is YYNGEE. CDR3 size: 15 residues. The ends were cut back, 2 bases at V and 6 bases at J, with 17 bases in the middle. CDR3: CASSVTGRVDAEAFF. The CDR3 DNA reads as TGTGCCAGCAGCGTCACGGGCAGGGTTGACGCTGAAGCTTTCTTT.

The rearrangement uses TRBV28 and TRBJ2-2; D is possibly TRBD1 (5 bases). The CDR3 has 17 amino acids. Germline values: CDR1 MDHEN, CDR2 SYDVKM. V was trimmed by 4 bases and J by 3 bases, leaving 18 bases between them. In DNA form, the CDR3 reads TGTGCCAGCAGTTCAACATCGTACAGGCTGGACACCGGGGAGCTGTTTTTT. Its translation is CASSSTSYRLDTGELFF.

To note about this clone: Other DNA sequences within the sample encode an identical CDR3. The V call is TRBV7-3, the J call TRBJ2-3; 9 positions match TRBD2. Germline V gives CDR1 SGHTA, CDR2 FQGTGA. The CDR3 sequence is 15 residues long. Germline trimming cut 5 bases from V and 0 bases from J; bases unmatched to any gene: 3. CDR3 DNA: TGTGCCAGCAGCCTTAGCGGGAGTAGCACAGATACGCAGTATTTT. Protein sequence: CASSLSGSSTDTQYF.

This sequence joins TRBV7-9 and TRBJ1-4; 10 positions match TRBD1. Germline V gene lookup returns CDR1 SEHNR and CDR2 FQNEAQ (reference sequence). V lost 1 base and J lost 8; bases outside the gene matches: 1. The CDR3 covers 14 residues. The CDR3 sequence is CASSLVGQGEKLFF. Here the CDR3 DNA reads TGTGCCAGCAGCTTAGTGGGACAGGGGGAAAAACTGTTTTTT.

This chain connects TRBV30 to TRBJ1-2, with D unresolved. Germline CDR1 GTSNPN, CDR2 SVGIG (reference sequence). The CDR3 loop spans 13 amino acids. V was trimmed by 0 bases and J by 8 bases, leaving 13 bases between them. Here the CDR3 reads CAWSVRQAWGYTF. Written as DNA, the CDR3 is TGTGCCTGGAGTGTACGCCAAGCCTGGGGCTACACCTTC.

This clone came up once. The J gene is TRBJ2-4, the V gene TRBV7-6, with D possibly matching TRBD1 (6 bases). The CDR3 has 16 residues. CDR1 and CDR2 from the germline V gene are SGHVS and FNYEAQ. V was clipped by 5 bases and J by 2 bases, with 16 bases between them. The CDR3 protein is CASSPRGQGTKNIQYF. The CDR3 region has the DNA TGTGCCAGCAGCCCAAGGGGTCAGGGGACCAAAAACATTCAGTACTTC. Full variable domain (remainder filled in from reference TRBV7-6 and TRBJ2-4): GAGVSQSPRYKVTKRGQDVALRCDPISGHVSLYWYRQALGQGPEFLTYFNYEAQQDKSGLPNDRFSAERPEGSISTLTIQRTEQRDSAMYRCASSPRGQGTKNIQYFGAGTRLSVL.

The chain joins TRBV5-6 to TRBJ2-3; unclear D gene. In germline, CDR1 is SGHDT, CDR2 YYEEEE. Trimming took off 2 bases at V and 4 bases at J, with 8 bases between the two ends. The CDR3 runs 13 residues. CDR3 region: CASSFSSADTQYF. The CDR3, as DNA: TGTGCCAGCAGCTTCAGTTCCGCAGATACGCAGTATTTT.

The V and J genes are TRBV5-3 and TRBJ1-5, with 8 bases fitting TRBD1. TRBV5-3 is recorded as an ORF, its role being uncertain. The CDR3 has 14 amino acids. The ends lost 4 bases at V and 6 bases at J; junction bases unmatched: 6. Here the CDR3 reads CARSKGTGFQPQHF. The CDR3 DNA reads TGTGCCAGAAGCAAAGGGACAGGATTTCAGCCCCAGCATTTT.

The chain has TRBV15 and TRBJ2-3, with D uncertain. The germline V and J ends were trimmed by 7 bases and 6 bases, with 20 bases remaining between them. This CDR3 contains 15 residues. Germline V gives CDR1 LNHNV, CDR2 YYDKDF (reference sequence). In DNA form, the CDR3 reads TGTGCCACCACCCTAATCTCCGGCGGCGTTGATACGCAGTATTTT. Protein: CATTLISGGVDTQYF.

Regarding this clone: Other DNA sequences from this sample encode an identical CDR3 as well. The genes are TRBV9 and TRBJ1-1; D ambiguous. The CDR3 is made up of 14 amino acids. Germline V gene sequence: CDR1 SGDLS, CDR2 YYNGEE. Trimming pared 0 bases from V and 1 base from J, leaving 7 bases between. The CDR3 DNA reads TGTGCCAGCAGCGTAGCTCCGGAGAACACTGAAGCTTTCTTT. This gives the protein CASSVAPENTEAFF.

The chain joins TRBV6-1 to TRBJ1-5; D is unresolved. The length of the CDR3 is 13 residues. Between the trimmed V and J ends, which lost 5 bases and 3 bases, there was a span of 8 bases. The germline CDR1 and CDR2 sequences are MNHNS and SASEGT. In nucleotides, the CDR3 is TGTGCCAGCAGTAGGCAGGTCAATCAGCCCCAGCATTTT. Protein: CASSRQVNQPQHF.

The chain couples TRBV6-6 to TRBJ2-7, with TRBD2 as a possible D gene (6 bases). The length of the CDR3 is 14 residues. With 7 bases removed from V and 4 bases from J, the gap between germline ends came to 17 bases. From germline, CDR1 is MNHNY and CDR2 SVGAGI (reference sequence). CDR3 nucleotides: TGTGCCAGCACCCCAGACGGGACTTCTTACGAGCAGTACTTC. Translating it yields CASTPDGTSYEQYF.

The chain employs TRBV19 and TRBJ1-3; 7 positions match TRBD1. The germline CDR1 and CDR2 sequences are LNHDA and SQIVND (reference sequence). After removal of 8 bases from V and 0 bases from J, the junction contained 4 bases not matched to a gene. The CDR3 spans 14 residues. In DNA, the CDR3 is TGTGCCAGTCAACAGGGGAGCTCTGGAAACACCATATATTTT. As protein: CASQQGSSGNTIYF.

The chain combines TRBV7-9 with TRBJ1-4; no reliable D call. Trimming shortened V by 5 bases and J by 3 bases, and 13 bases separated the two germline ends. The CDR3 covers 15 residues. The germline CDR1 and CDR2 sequences are SEHNR and FQNEAQ (reference sequence). The CDR3 protein is CASSPLTAANEKLFF. In DNA form, the CDR3 reads TGTGCCAGCAGCCCACTTACGGCCGCTAATGAAAAACTGTTTTTT.

Concerning this clone itself: This specimen includes other DNA sequences encoding the same CDR3. The genes are TRBV5-1 and TRBJ2-7; 7 nucleotides agree with TRBD2. The CDR3 is made up of 13 amino acids. Germline values: CDR1 SGHRS, CDR2 YFSETQ. After removal of 2 bases from V and 5 bases from J, the junction contained 4 bases not matched to a gene. This CDR3 is CASSLAGWDEQYF. The CDR3 coding sequence is TGCGCCAGCAGCTTAGCGGGGTGGGACGAGCAGTACTTC.

Worth noting for this clone: Other DNA sequences in the same sample also yield this CDR3. The chain combines TRBV19 with TRBJ1-1, with D maybe TRBD1 (5 bases). From germline, CDR1 is LNHDA and CDR2 SQIVND (reference sequence). The CDR3 covers 14 residues. V was shortened by 5 bases and J by 1 base, with 11 bases between the two germline ends. In DNA form, the CDR3 reads TGTGCCAGTAGTCAGACCGGGGGGAACACTGAAGCTTTCTTT. Encoded protein: CASSQTGGNTEAFF. The full variable domain, completed using reference TRBV19 and TRBJ1-1, is DGGITQSPKYLFRKEGQNVTLSCEQNLNHDAMYWYRQDPGQGLRLIYYSQIVNDFQKGDIAEGYSVSREKKESFPLTVTSAQKNPTAFYLCASSQTGGNTEAFFGQGTRLTVV.

The chain uses TRBV7-3 and TRBJ2-3; D perhaps matches TRBD2 (5 bases). Between the trimmed V and J ends, which lost 4 bases and 1 base, there was a span of 9 bases. CDR1 is SGHTA and CDR2 is FQGTGA in the germline V gene. The CDR3 sequence is 14 residues long. The CDR3 is CASSWARGTDTQYF. The DNA of the CDR3 is TGTGCCAGCAGCTGGGCGCGGGGCACAGATACGCAGTATTTT.

The J gene is TRBJ2-5, the V gene TRBV5-5, with 7 bases that match TRBD1. CDR1 SGHKS and CDR2 YYEKEE come from the germline V gene (reference sequence). The CDR3 is 14 residues long. With 2 bases clipped from V and 5 bases from J, the junction kept 6 bases outside the gene matches. The CDR3 protein is CASSLVLRGETQYF. In DNA form, the CDR3 reads TGTGCCAGCAGCTTAGTCCTCAGGGGGGAGACCCAGTACTTC.

The chain combines TRBV30 with TRBJ2-6; D is perhaps TRBD1 or TRBD2 (5 bases each). CDR3 length: 15 amino acids. Germline V gives CDR1 GTSNPN, CDR2 SVGIG (reference sequence). Trimming shortened V by 4 bases and J by 5 bases, and 15 bases separated the two germline ends. The CDR3 loop reads CAWTGGRGWANVLTF. In DNA form, the CDR3 reads TGTGCCTGGACTGGGGGAAGGGGTTGGGCCAACGTCCTGACTTTC.

The rearrangement links TRBV18 to TRBJ1-4, with D hard to call. With 3 bases removed from V and 8 bases from J, the gap between germline ends came to 16 bases. Looked up from germline, CDR1 is KGHSH and CDR2 is LQKENI. This CDR3 region has 15 residues. The chain's CDR3 is CASSPSRDMVEKLFF. In DNA form, the CDR3 reads TGTGCCAGCTCACCTTCCCGCGACATGGTCGAAAAACTGTTTTTT.

As to this clone: Other DNA variants within this sample encode the same CDR3. The V gene is TRBV15, the J gene TRBJ2-5, with a tentative D call TRBD2 (6 bases). The germline V gene encodes CDR1 LNHNV and CDR2 YYDKDF (reference sequence). The CDR3 covers 13 residues. The ends were cut back, 3 bases at V and 1 base at J, with 6 bases in the middle. CDR3 DNA sequence: TGTGCCACCAGCAGGGGACTCCAAGAGACCCAGTACTTC. It yields the protein CATSRGLQETQYF.

The genes are TRBV13 and TRBJ2-3; 10 bases map to TRBD2. The CDR3 has 15 amino acids. After removal of 1 base from V and 9 bases from J, the junction contained 7 bases not matched to a gene. The germline gives CDR1 PRHDT, CDR2 FYEKMQ (reference sequence). The CDR3 here is CASSLVPSGRGTQYF. CDR3 in DNA: TGTGCCAGCAGCTTAGTTCCTAGCGGGAGAGGAACGCAGTATTTT.

V usage is TRBV7-2 and J usage is TRBJ1-1; D unclear. The CDR3 is 12 amino acids. V shed 4 bases and J shed 8 bases, with 11 bases lying between them. Germline loops: CDR1 SGHTA, CDR2 FQGNSA. The CDR3 sequence is CASSSTYKEAFF. CDR3 nucleotides: TGTGCCAGCAGCTCTACCTACAAGGAAGCTTTCTTT.

The rearrangement joins TRBV4-1 to TRBJ1-4; the D gene is possibly TRBD1 (6 bases). CDR3 length: 16 residues. The germline V gene has CDR1 MGHRA and CDR2 YSYEKL. Trimming stripped 3 bases from V and 6 bases from J, with 17 bases between. CDR3 DNA: TGCGCCAGCAGCCACCCCCCCGGGACAAGACATGAAAAACTGTTTTTT. Its protein product is CASSHPPGTRHEKLFF.

The count of this clone is one. This chain connects TRBV4-3 to TRBJ1-5; no firm D call. The CDR3 length is 16 residues. The V end was cut by 0 bases, the J end by 1 base, with 10 bases between. The germline CDR1 and CDR2 sequences are LGHNA and YSLEER. CDR3 coding DNA: TGCGCCAGCAGCCAAGATGCCTGGGCAAGCAATCAGCCCCAGCATTTT. This encodes CASSQDAWASNQPQHF.